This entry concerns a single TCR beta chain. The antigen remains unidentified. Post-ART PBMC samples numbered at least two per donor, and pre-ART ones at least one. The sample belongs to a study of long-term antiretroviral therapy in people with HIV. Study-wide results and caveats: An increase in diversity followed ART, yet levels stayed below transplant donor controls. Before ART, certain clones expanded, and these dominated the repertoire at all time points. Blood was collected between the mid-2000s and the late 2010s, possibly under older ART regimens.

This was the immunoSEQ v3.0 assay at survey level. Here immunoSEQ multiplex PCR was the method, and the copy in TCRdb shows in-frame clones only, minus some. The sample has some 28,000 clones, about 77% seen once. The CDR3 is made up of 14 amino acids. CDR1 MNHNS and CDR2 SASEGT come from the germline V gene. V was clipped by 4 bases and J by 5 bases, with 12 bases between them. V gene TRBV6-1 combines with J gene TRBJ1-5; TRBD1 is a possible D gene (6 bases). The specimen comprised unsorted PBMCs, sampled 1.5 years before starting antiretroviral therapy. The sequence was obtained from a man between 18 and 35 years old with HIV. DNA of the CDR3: TGTGCCAGCAGTGTATACAGGGAGGATCAGCCCCAGCATTTT. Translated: CASSVYREDQPQHF.